These T cell receptor beta chains were read from a single sample in a study of early T cells in non-severe SARS-CoV-2 infection. A single record per CDR3 protein comes from TCRdb applying MiXCR to the 5' RACE reads. The table shows roughly 33,000 distinct CDR3 sequences, with approximately 6.2% occurring only once. The sequenced material came from whole blood. The receptors here all came from an adult who was a healthcare worker with PCR-confirmed SARS-CoV-2 infection or an uninfected control (not recorded which). The CDR3 runs from the conserved cysteine through the conserved F or W. The D gene is left open where the match is weak. Clone size, where shown, is once, few, many, or a class for clones that have expanded.

few,TRBJ2-1,TRBV2,.,TGTGCCAGCAGATCTTTTATCGCTAACAATGAGCAGTTCTTC,CASRSFIANNEQFF
many,TRBJ1-4,TRBV5-1,.,TGCGCCAGCAGCTATTCAGGGGATGAAAAACTGTTTTTT,CASSYSGDEKLFF
many,TRBJ2-7,TRBV10-1,.,TGCGCCAGCAGTGAGTCGAGGGAGATAGCCCACGAGCAGTACTTC,CASSESREIAHEQYF
many,TRBJ1-2,TRBV6-6,TRBD1,TGTGCCAGCAGTTACTCCGGACAGGGCTTCTATGGCTACACCTTC,CASSYSGQGFYGYTF
many,TRBJ1-5,TRBV2,TRBD1,TGTGCCAGCAAACTTGGGACAGGGCCCAATCAGCCCCAGCATTTT,CASKLGTGPNQPQHF
many,TRBJ2-1,TRBV20-1,.,TGCAGTGCCCAACCCGGGACTTTTTCCTACAATGAGCAGTTCTTC,CSAQPGTFSYNEQFF
many,TRBJ2-7,TRBV20-1,.,TGCAGTGCTAGTAACCCGCGGGGCTCGTCCTCATACGAGCAGTACTTC,CSASNPRGSSSYEQYF
many,TRBJ1-1,TRBV29-1,TRBD1,TGCAGCGCCTTGACAGGGGCAGCGAACACTGAAGCTTTCTTT,CSALTGAANTEAFF
many,TRBJ1-4,TRBV11-2,.,TGTGCCAGCAGCTTAGTAGCGGAAAAACTGTTTTTT,CASSLVAEKLFF
many,TRBJ2-1,TRBV30,TRBD2,TGTGCCTGGAGTGATCTAGCGGGAGGCCCGAACAATGAGCAGTTCTTC,CAWSDLAGGPNNEQFF
many,TRBJ2-1,TRBV19,TRBD2,TGTGCCAGTAGTATGAGCGGGAACTCCTACAATGAGCAGTTCTTC,CASSMSGNSYNEQFF
many,TRBJ2-1,TRBV29-1,.,TGCAGCGTGGCCGGCAATGAGCAGTTCTTC,CSVAGNEQFF
many,TRBJ2-7,TRBV12-3/TRBV12-4,TRBD2,TGTGCCAGCAACCCGAGCGGGAGCTACGAGCAGTACTTC,CASNPSGSYEQYF
.,TRBJ1-1,TRBV10-2,.,TGCGCCAGCAGTGAGGGACCTGAAATGGGAGCTATGAACACTGAAGCTTTCTTT,CASSEGPEMGAMNTEAFF
many,TRBJ1-4,TRBV11-2,TRBD1,TGTGCCAGCAGCCCCCCGGTACCGGGACAGGTGCTTAATGAAAAACTGTTTTTT,CASSPPVPGQVLNEKLFF
many,TRBJ1-2,TRBV29-1,TRBD1,TGCAGCGTTGATAGGGGGACAGGGAGGAACTATGGCTACACCTTC,CSVDRGTGRNYGYTF
many,TRBJ2-1,TRBV21-1,.,TGTGCCAGCCCCCTGGCAGGGTTGCCCTACAATGAGCAGTTCTTC,CASPLAGLPYNEQFF
many,TRBJ2-1,TRBV11-2,TRBD1,TGTGCCAGCAGCTCAGAAGGGACAGGGGTGCGGAATGAGCAGTTCTTC,CASSSEGTGVRNEQFF
many,TRBJ2-1,TRBV3-1,TRBD2,TGTGCCAGCAGCCCCGGACTAGCACTCAATGAGCAGTTCTTC,CASSPGLALNEQFF
once,TRBJ2-2,TRBV7-9,.,TGTGCCAGCAGCCCCATGGGGGGCAGGGCGAACACCGGGGAGCTGTTTTTT,CASSPMGGRANTGELFF
many,TRBJ2-5,TRBV10-3,TRBD2,TGTGCCATCAGTGAAGGGCTAGCGGGAGAGCTTGCATTAGAGACCCAGTACTTC,CAISEGLAGELALETQYF
.,TRBJ2-1,TRBV7-6,TRBD1,TGTGCCAGCAGCGCCGGGTACCGGGACAGAGGTGAGCAGTTCTTC,CASSAGYRDRGEQFF
many,TRBJ2-1,TRBV6-5,TRBD1,TGTGCCAGCAGCCGGACAGGTCCTACCTACAATGAGCAGTTCTTC,CASSRTGPTYNEQFF
many,TRBJ2-7,TRBV6-5,.,TGTGCCAGCAGTGCGGACGGCTACGAGCAGTACTTC,CASSADGYEQYF
many,TRBJ1-5,TRBV6-2/TRBV6-3,.,TGTGCCAGCAGCCTCGTCGGGGTAGCGAATCAGCCCCAGCATTTT,CASSLVGVANQPQHF
.,TRBJ2-2,TRBV14,TRBD1,TGTGCCAGCAGCCAGCGAACAGGGGGAACGTCGAACACCGGGGAGCTGTTTTTT,CASSQRTGGTSNTGELFF
few,TRBJ2-1,TRBV20-1,TRBD2,TGCAGTGCTAGCCGCCTAGCGGGAGGCGGTCACAATGAGCAGTTCTTC,CSASRLAGGGHNEQFF
many,TRBJ1-2,TRBV28,TRBD1,TGTGCCAGCAGTCTAGGACAGGGGGCGGACTATGGCTACACCTTC,CASSLGQGADYGYTF
many,TRBJ2-1,TRBV5-4,TRBD2,TGTGCCAGCAGCTTGCGAGCGGGAGGGGCCTACAATGAGCAGTTCTTC,CASSLRAGGAYNEQFF
many,TRBJ2-1,TRBV19,.,TGTGCCAGTAGTCCCACTGTGAGTCACAATGAGCAGTTCTTC,CASSPTVSHNEQFF
many,TRBJ2-7,TRBV28,.,TGTGCCAGCAGTTCCGGAGGAGTTGGGTACGAGCAGTACTTC,CASSSGGVGYEQYF
many,TRBJ2-5,TRBV7-6,TRBD1,TGTGCCAGCAGCGCCTGGACAGGGGTCGAGACCCAGTACTTC,CASSAWTGVETQYF
many,TRBJ2-1,TRBV19,TRBD2,TGTGCCAGCTGGACTTGGGGAGGGGAGCAGTTCTTC,CASWTWGGEQFF
few,TRBJ2-3,TRBV27,.,TGTGCCAGCAGCCCAATAAGGGGGGGCGGCCGCACAGATACGCAGTATTTT,CASSPIRGGGRTDTQYF
many,TRBJ2-5,TRBV6-2/TRBV6-3,.,TGTGCCAGCAGTTACCTGGAGGGACAAGAGACCCAGTACTTC,CASSYLEGQETQYF
many,TRBJ2-3,TRBV7-2,TRBD2,TGTGCCAGCAGCCTAGCGGGAGTGGCAGATACGCAGTATTTT,CASSLAGVADTQYF
.,TRBJ2-1,TRBV2,.,TGTGCCAGCGGACAGCTCCATGAGCAGTTCTTC,CASGQLHEQFF
many,TRBJ1-5,TRBV29-1,.,TGCAGCGTGGCCCTTGGGGCCAATCAGCCCCAGCATTTT,CSVALGANQPQHF
.,TRBJ2-7,TRBV28,.,TGTGCCAGCACCGGCTGGGCTCCCGGTTCCTACGAGCAGTACTTC,CASTGWAPGSYEQYF
few,TRBJ1-1,TRBV5-4,.,TGTGCCAGCAGCCCCGATACGGGACGGAGGACGATGAACACTGAAGCTTTCTTT,CASSPDTGRRTMNTEAFF
many,TRBJ2-1,TRBV28,.,TGTGCCAGCAGTACTAACAATGAGCAGTTCTTC,CASSTNNEQFF
many,TRBJ2-1,TRBV5-1,.,TGCGCCAGCAGCTTCCTTATGGAGCAGTTCTTC,CASSFLMEQFF
.,TRBJ1-1,TRBV5-4,TRBD1,TGTGCCAACAGCTTGGGGGACAGAGTCGCCCAAAGGGCTTTCTTT,CANSLGDRVAQRAFF
many,TRBJ2-7,TRBV3-1,TRBD2,TGTGCCAGCAGCCAAACTGCGGACAAGCGGGAACAGTACTTC,CASSQTADKREQYF
many,TRBJ2-5,TRBV10-3,TRBD1,TGTGCCATCAGTGAGTCGGCGACAGGGGGGTCAGGGACCCAGTACTTC,CAISESATGGSGTQYF
few,TRBJ2-1,TRBV20-1,.,TGCAGTGTGTTGGGGAATGAGCAGTTCTTC,CSVLGNEQFF
.,TRBJ2-1,TRBV7-9,.,TGTGCCAGCAGCTCGGGGGATGAGCAGTTCTTC,CASSSGDEQFF
few,TRBJ1-2,TRBV6-5,TRBD1,TGTGCCAGCAGTTACGGCAGGGGGCTGAATGGCTACACCTTC,CASSYGRGLNGYTF
many,TRBJ1-1,TRBV6-6,.,TGTGCCAGCAGCCCTTCCGACAGCTCGAACACTGAAGCTTTCTTT,CASSPSDSSNTEAFF
many,TRBJ2-5,TRBV11-2,TRBD2,TGTGCCAGCAGCAACGGACTAGAAGTCCTGGGCGGGGAGACCCAGTACTTC,CASSNGLEVLGGETQYF
many,TRBJ1-4,TRBV6-5,.,TGTGCCAGCAGTTGGGCAACTAATGAAAAACTGTTTTTT,CASSWATNEKLFF
many,TRBJ2-1,TRBV5-1,.,TGCGCCAGCAGCTTGGGGCTAGTGGTCGATGAGCAGTTCTTC,CASSLGLVVDEQFF
many,TRBJ2-2,TRBV6-1,TRBD2,TGTGCCAGCAGTAGGACTAGCGGGAGGAACACCGGGGAGCTGTTTTTT,CASSRTSGRNTGELFF
many,TRBJ2-3,TRBV20-1,TRBD2,TGCAGTGCTCCGGGACTAGCCGCAGATACGCAGTATTTT,CSAPGLAADTQYF
.,TRBJ1-6,TRBV12-3/TRBV12-4,TRBD1,TGTGCCAGCAGTCCCCGGGACAGGGGTGGATCACCCCTCCACTTT,CASSPRDRGGSPLHF